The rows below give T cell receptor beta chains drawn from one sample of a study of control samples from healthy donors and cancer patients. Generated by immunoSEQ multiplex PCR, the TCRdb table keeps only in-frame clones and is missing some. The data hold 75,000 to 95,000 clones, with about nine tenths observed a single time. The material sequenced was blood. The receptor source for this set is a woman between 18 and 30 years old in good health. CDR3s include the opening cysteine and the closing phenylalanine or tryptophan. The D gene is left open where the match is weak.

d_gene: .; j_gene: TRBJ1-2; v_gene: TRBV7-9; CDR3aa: CASSLDVGLSYGYTF
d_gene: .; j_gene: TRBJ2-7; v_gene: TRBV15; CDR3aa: CATSRLTTIDEQYF
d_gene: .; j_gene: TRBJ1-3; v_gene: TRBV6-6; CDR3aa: CASTGGSGNTIYF
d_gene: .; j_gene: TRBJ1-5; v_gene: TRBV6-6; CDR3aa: CASSYSRSGNQPQHF
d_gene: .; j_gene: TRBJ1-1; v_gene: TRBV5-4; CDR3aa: CASSLTTEAFF
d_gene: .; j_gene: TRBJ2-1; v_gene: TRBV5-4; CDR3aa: CASSPGSSRSYNEQFF
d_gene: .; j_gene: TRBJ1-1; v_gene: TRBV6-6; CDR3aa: CASSPNNRGTEAFF
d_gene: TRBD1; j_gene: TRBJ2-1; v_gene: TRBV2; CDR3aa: CASSEVQGVFQFF
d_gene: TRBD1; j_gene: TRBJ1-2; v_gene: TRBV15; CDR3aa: CATSRGDRGNNYGYTF
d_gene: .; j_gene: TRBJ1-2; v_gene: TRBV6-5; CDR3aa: CASSSPSSYYGYTF
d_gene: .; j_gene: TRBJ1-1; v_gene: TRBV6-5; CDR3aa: CASRRGYLGSEAFF
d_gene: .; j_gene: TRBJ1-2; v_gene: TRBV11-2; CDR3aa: CASSLSGGDYGYTF
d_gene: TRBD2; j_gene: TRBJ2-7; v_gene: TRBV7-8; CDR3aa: CASSPLGGGFYEQYF
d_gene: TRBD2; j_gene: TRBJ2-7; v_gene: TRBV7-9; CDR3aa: CASSFTGTSEAYF
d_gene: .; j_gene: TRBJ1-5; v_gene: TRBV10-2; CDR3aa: CASSSRDNQPQHF
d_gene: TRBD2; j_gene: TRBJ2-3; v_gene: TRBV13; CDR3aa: CASSRRSSGGGLDTQYF
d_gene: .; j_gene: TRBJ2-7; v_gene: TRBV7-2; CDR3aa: CASSLGRGDSDEQYF
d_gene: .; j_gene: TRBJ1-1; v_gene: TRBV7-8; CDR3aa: CASSISSLNTEAFF
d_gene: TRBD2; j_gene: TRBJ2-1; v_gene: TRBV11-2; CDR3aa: CASSLVGTSGGAVINEQFF
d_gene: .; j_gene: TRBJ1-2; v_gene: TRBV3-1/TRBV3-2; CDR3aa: CASSQVGKGVYGYTF
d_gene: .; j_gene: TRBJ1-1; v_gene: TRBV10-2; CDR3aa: CASSELNRAASTEAFF
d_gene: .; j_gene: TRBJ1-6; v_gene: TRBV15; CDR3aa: CATSSRSSYNSPLHF
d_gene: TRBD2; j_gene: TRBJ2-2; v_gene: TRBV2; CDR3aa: CASTQGASGGPDTGELFF
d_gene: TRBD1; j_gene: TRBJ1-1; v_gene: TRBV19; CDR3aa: CASYTPGQGNTEAFF
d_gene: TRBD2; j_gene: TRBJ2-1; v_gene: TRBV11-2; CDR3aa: CASSLSSGAQREQFF
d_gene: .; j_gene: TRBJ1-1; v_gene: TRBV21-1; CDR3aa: CASSNRRQTMNTEAFF
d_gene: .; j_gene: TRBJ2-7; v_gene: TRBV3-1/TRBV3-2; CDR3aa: CATGGSYEQYF
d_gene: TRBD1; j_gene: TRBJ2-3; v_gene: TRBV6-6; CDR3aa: CASSSTGQFTDTQYF
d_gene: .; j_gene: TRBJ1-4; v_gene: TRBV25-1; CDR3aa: CASSELMRPNEKLFF
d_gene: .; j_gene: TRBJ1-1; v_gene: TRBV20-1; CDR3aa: CSASGKAGNTEAFF
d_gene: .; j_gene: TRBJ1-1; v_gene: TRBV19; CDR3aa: CASSIRQGQNEAFF
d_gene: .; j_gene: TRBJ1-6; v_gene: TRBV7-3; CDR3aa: CASSARPFGVGNSPLHF
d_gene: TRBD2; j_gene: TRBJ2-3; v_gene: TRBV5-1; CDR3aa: CASSLVLAGSTDTQYF
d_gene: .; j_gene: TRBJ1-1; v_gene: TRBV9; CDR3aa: CASSAQGVKLTEAFF
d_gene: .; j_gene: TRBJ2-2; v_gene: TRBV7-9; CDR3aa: CASSPSPQGTGELFF
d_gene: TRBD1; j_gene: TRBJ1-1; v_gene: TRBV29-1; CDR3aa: CSVSQGAVDTEAFF
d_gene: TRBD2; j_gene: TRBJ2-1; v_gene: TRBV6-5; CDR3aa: CASGQVAGGPAEQFF
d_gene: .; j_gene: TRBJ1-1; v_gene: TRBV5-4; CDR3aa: CASSLDNTEAFF
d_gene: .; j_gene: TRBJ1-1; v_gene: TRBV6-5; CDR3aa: CASSYFPENTEAFF
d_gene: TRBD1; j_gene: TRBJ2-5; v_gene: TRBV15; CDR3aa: CATSILGGQGQETQYF
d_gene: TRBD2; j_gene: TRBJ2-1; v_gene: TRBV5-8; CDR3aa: CASSLLGLAGSDEQFF
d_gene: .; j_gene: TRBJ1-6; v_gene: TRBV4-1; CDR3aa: CASSQGTMGNSPLHF
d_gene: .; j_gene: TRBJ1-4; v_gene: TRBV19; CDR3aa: CASSAAEGVRSWIFGEKLFF
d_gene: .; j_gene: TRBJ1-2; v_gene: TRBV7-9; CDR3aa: CASSLASREDHGYTF
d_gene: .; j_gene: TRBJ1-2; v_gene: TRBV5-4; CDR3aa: CASSTSGYGYTF
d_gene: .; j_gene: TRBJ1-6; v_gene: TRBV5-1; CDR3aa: CASSSNRAFGVSYNSPLHF
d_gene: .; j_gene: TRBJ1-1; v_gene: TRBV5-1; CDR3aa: CASSLDRPDIGAFF
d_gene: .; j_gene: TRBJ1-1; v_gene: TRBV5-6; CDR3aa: CASSGQDEAEAFF
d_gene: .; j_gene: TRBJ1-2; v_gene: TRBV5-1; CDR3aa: CASSLGAGYYGYTF
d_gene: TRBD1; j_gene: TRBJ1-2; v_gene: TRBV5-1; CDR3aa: CASSLAEGGANYGYTF
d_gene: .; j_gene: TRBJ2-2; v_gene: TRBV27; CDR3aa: CASSRAGEVNTGELFF
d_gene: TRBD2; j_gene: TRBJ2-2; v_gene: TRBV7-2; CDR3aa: CASSLSGLLTGELFF
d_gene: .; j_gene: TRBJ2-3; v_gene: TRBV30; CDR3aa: CAWRIEKASTDTQYF
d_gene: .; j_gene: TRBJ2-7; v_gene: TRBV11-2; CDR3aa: CASSLASTYEQYF
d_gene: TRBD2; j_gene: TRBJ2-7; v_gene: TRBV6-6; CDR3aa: CASSYKVYSGGYEQYF
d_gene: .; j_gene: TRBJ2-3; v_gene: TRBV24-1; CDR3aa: CATSDPRRTDTQYF
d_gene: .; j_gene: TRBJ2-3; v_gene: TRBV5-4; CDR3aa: CASVSSGGGGSDTQYF